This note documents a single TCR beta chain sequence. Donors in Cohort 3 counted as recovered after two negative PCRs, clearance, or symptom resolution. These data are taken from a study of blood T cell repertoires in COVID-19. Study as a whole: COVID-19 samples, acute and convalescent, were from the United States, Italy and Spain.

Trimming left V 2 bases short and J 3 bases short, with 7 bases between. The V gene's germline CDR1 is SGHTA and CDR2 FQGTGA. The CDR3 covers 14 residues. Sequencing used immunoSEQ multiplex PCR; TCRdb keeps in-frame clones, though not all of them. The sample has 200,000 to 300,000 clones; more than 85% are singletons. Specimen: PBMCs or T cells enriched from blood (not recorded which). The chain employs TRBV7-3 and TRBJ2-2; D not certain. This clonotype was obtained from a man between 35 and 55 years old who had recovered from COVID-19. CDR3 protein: CASSLGQHTGELFF. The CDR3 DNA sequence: TGTGCCAGCAGCTTAGGCCAACACACCGGGGAGCTGTTTTTT. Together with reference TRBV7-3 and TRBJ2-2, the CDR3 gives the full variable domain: GAGVSQTPSNKVTEKGKYVELRCDPISGHTALYWYRQSLGQGPEFLIYFQGTGAADDSGLPNDRFFAVRPEGSVSTLKIQRTERGDSAVYLCASSLGQHTGELFFGEGSRLTVL.